This T cell receptor (beta chain) appears in the sequencing data of a study of graft-versus-host responses after intestinal transplantation. The V end lost 7 bases, the J end lost 0 bases, and 22 bases lay between the germline ends. The CDR3 spans 17 residues. Germline-derived CDR1 and CDR2 are SGHRS and YFSETQ. Measured with immunoSEQ multiplex PCR; TCRdb has only the in-frame clones, and not every one. The sample records under 90,000 clones, around 91% being singletons. On this clone itself: Its specificity is unknown.

The chain is built from TRBV5-1 and TRBJ1-1; D is ambiguous. The sample in question was unstimulated CD8+ T cells sorted from spleen or lymph node cells, obtained before transplant. The clonotype originates from a human donor who was the organ donor for an intestinal transplant. The chain's CDR3 is CASHQRAGGGMNTEAFF. CDR3 DNA sequence: TGCGCCAGCCACCAGAGGGCGGGTGGAGGCATGAACACTGAAGCTTTCTTT.